Shown below are 27 T cell receptor beta chains from a single sample sequenced in a study of CD8 T cells in Susac syndrome. RNA totalling roughly 0.5 to 1 ug underwent reverse transcription with random hexamers. TCRdb processed the immunoSEQ multiplex PCR reads anew with MiXCR; each CDR3 protein has one entry. The sample shows 250,000 to 350,000 distinct CDR3 sequences, approximately 84% of them seen only once. Specimen: CD8+ T cells from PBMCs. Every receptor here comes from a human donor with multiple sclerosis.

The chain is built from TRBV2 and TRBJ1-5, with 10 nucleotides matching TRBD1. The CDR3 runs to 14 residues. In germline, CDR1 is SNHLY, CDR2 FYNNEI. V lost 5 bases to trimming and J lost 6 bases; unmatched junction nucleotides: 4. In DNA, the CDR3 is TGTGCCAGCAGTTACAGACAGGGGGCTCAGCCCCAGCATTTT. Amino acid sequence: CASSYRQGAQPQHF.

This chain's CDR3 is CASSQKSSAYGYTF. The CDR3 DNA sequence: TGCGCCAGCAGCCAAAAATCTTCGGCTTATGGCTACACCTTC. This chain joins TRBV4-1 and TRBJ1-2, with no clear D. The CDR3 totals 14 residues. Germline V gene lookup returns CDR1 MGHRA and CDR2 YSYEKL. Trimming cost V 2 bases and J 5 bases, with 12 bases left between them.

This clonotype was seen only once. The chain couples TRBV27 to TRBJ2-1, with D tentatively TRBD2 (7 bases). The length of the CDR3 is 16 residues. Trimming took 7 bases from V and 0 from J, leaving 16 bases between them. Germline V gene lookup returns CDR1 MNHEY and CDR2 SMNVEV (reference sequence). The CDR3 loop is CASTRGGRVSYNEQFF. DNA of the CDR3: TGTGCCAGCACCAGGGGAGGGAGGGTCTCCTACAATGAGCAGTTCTTC.

This clonotype was seen a handful of times. V gene TRBV11-2 combines with J gene TRBJ2-1, with 8 bases fitting TRBD1. This CDR3 is 15 amino acids long. Unmatched junction bases numbered 4, after V lost 6 bases and J lost 0 bases. Germline values: CDR1 SGHAT, CDR2 FQNNGV. DNA of the CDR3: TGTGCCAGCAGACGACAGGGGAGCTCCTACAATGAGCAGTTCTTC. It specifies CASRRQGSSYNEQFF.

V and J are TRBV12-3 or TRBV12-4 and TRBJ2-7; 7 bases are shared with TRBD1. The CDR3 totals 15 residues. The junction had 12 bases not matched to a gene; V was cut back by 5 bases and J by 5 bases. CDR3 amino acids: CASSRIGGPRDEQYF. DNA for the CDR3: TGTGCCAGCAGTCGCATAGGGGGCCCTCGGGACGAGCAGTACTTC.

The genes are TRBV11-1 and TRBJ2-7; 16 bases align to TRBD2. V shed 5 bases, J shed 2 bases, and the junction held 15 bases outside the gene matches. From germline, CDR1 is SGHAT and CDR2 FQDESV (reference sequence). The CDR3 has 20 residues. As DNA, the CDR3 is TGTGCCAGCAGCCACCTAACGGGACTAGCGGGAGGGCCTTATACCTACGAGCAGTACTTC. It encodes CASSHLTGLAGGPYTYEQYF.

This chain connects TRBV28 to TRBJ1-1; no definite D call. Trimming pared 6 bases from V and 8 bases from J, leaving 16 bases between. This CDR3 is built from 13 residues. Germline V lookup: CDR1 MDHEN, CDR2 SYDVKM. CDR3 sequence (DNA): TGTGCCAGCAGGCCTTCGTTCCGTAGGGAAGCTTTCTTT. This gives the protein CASRPSFRREAFF. Using reference TRBV28 and TRBJ1-1 for the parts outside the CDR3, the full variable domain is DVKVTQSSRYLVKRTGEKVFLECVQDMDHENMFWYRQDPGLGLRLIYFSYDVKMKEKGDIPEGYSVSREKKERFSLILESASTNQTSMYLCASRPSFRREAFFGQGTRLTVV.

This chain uses TRBV27 with TRBJ2-3, with D maybe TRBD2 (5 bases). Germline CDR1 is MNHEY and CDR2 is SMNVEV (reference sequence). The CDR3 is made up of 16 amino acids. V was trimmed by 1 base and J by 4 bases, leaving 15 bases between them. The chain's CDR3 is CASSLLSSRSADTQYF. The CDR3 DNA sequence: TGTGCCAGCAGTTTATTATCTAGCCGCTCGGCAGATACGCAGTATTTT.

In its sample, this clonotype was seen once. The V gene is TRBV7-9, the J gene TRBJ2-1; the match to TRBD2 covers 11 bases. This CDR3 comprises 15 residues. Germline values: CDR1 SEHNR, CDR2 FQNEAQ (reference sequence). V trimming: 5 bases; J trimming: 5 bases; junction bases outside the gene matches: 5. The CDR3: CASSMTSGVHNEQFF. In nucleotides, the CDR3 is TGTGCCAGCAGCATGACTAGCGGGGTCCACAATGAGCAGTTCTTC.

J is TRBJ2-1 and V is TRBV6-4; 8 bases fit TRBD2. The CDR3 spans 15 residues. Unmatched junction bases numbered 8, after V lost 6 bases and J lost 4 bases. In germline, CDR1 is MRHNA, CDR2 SNTAGT. This CDR3 is CASSGRAQSYNEQFF. In nucleotides, the CDR3 is TGTGCCAGCAGCGGGAGGGCGCAGTCGTACAATGAGCAGTTCTTC.

The chain links TRBV4-1 to TRBJ2-7; possible D gene TRBD2, 6 bases. Germline lookup yields CDR1 MGHRA and CDR2 YSYEKL. Trimming cost V 3 bases and J 7 bases, with 7 bases left between them. This CDR3 comprises 11 residues. CDR3 protein: CASSHRGEQYF. CDR3 DNA sequence: TGCGCCAGCAGCCACCGGGGGGAGCAGTACTTC.

This clonotype came up a few times. Relative to the germline gene, one junction end is altered; a read error may explain this. The rearrangement links TRBV7-9 to TRBJ1-6; D gene uncertain. Germline CDR1 is SEHNR and CDR2 is FQNEAQ (reference sequence). The CDR3 loop spans 12 amino acids. The CDR3 region is CASRWANSPLHF. CDR3 bases: TGTGCCAGCAGATGGGCGAATTCACCCCTCCATTTT.

The sample holds one count of this clonotype. The genes are TRBV27 and TRBJ2-3; D unclear. V gave up 6 bases and J gave up 2 bases, with 15 bases separating them. Germline values: CDR1 MNHEY, CDR2 SMNVEV (reference sequence). This CDR3 contains 15 residues. In DNA, the CDR3 is TGTGCCAGCAGATCCGGCACGTGGGTCACAGATACGCAGTATTTT. It yields the protein CASRSGTWVTDTQYF.

The chain joins TRBV10-3 to TRBJ2-5; no definite D call. CDR1 is ENHRY and CDR2 is SYGVKD in the germline V gene. V shed 0 bases and J shed 5 bases, with 16 bases lying between them. CDR3 length: 16 residues. CDR3 nucleotide sequence: TGTGCCATCAGTGAGTCATCTGCGGCAATGGGGGAGACCCAGTACTTC. It specifies CAISESSAAMGETQYF.

This chain uses TRBV30 with TRBJ2-1; no clear D gene. The CDR3 totals 9 residues. The V and J ends lost 3 bases and 13 bases respectively, with 7 bases between them. Germline CDR1 GTSNPN, CDR2 SVGIG (reference sequence). The CDR3 here is CAWSPSQFF. CDR3 coding DNA: TGTGCCTGGAGCCCCTCCCAGTTCTTC.

The table lists this clonotype with a count of one. This chain links TRBV3-1 with TRBJ2-1; D gene uncertain. V lost 0 bases, J lost 2 bases, and 5 bases lay in between. Germline V gene lookup returns CDR1 LGHDT and CDR2 YNNKEL (reference sequence). The CDR3 has 14 amino acids. CDR3 in DNA: TGTGCCAGCAGCCAAGAACGGCCCTACAATGAGCAGTTCTTC. Protein: CASSQERPYNEQFF.

The chain is built from TRBV28 and TRBJ1-6; 7 nucleotides match TRBD1. The V gene's germline CDR1 is MDHEN and CDR2 SYDVKM. The CDR3 runs to 14 residues. Trimming at V came to 3 bases and at J to 7 bases, leaving 3 bases not matched to a gene. CDR3 in amino acids: CASSLTGNNSPLHF. The CDR3 DNA is TGTGCCAGCAGTTTGACAGGGAACAATTCACCCCTCCACTTT.

This chain connects TRBV4-1 to TRBJ2-1; D remains ambiguous. CDR1 is MGHRA and CDR2 is YSYEKL in the germline V gene. V gave up 0 bases and J gave up 4 bases, with 10 bases separating them. The CDR3 covers 15 residues. The CDR3 sequence is CASSQEGTGYNEQFF. The CDR3 coding sequence is TGCGCCAGCAGCCAAGAGGGTACTGGATACAATGAGCAGTTCTTC.

The rearrangement links TRBV30 to TRBJ2-5, with 7 bases lining up with TRBD2. The CDR3 length is 14 residues. The trim removed 4 bases at V and 4 bases at J, leaving 9 bases unmatched. Germline V gene sequence: CDR1 GTSNPN, CDR2 SVGIG (reference sequence). Here the CDR3 reads CAWTGWASGETQYF. CDR3 coding DNA: TGTGCCTGGACCGGTTGGGCTAGCGGAGAGACCCAGTACTTC. The full variable domain, with the rest looked up from reference TRBV30 and TRBJ2-5, is SQTIHQWPATLVQPVGSPLSLECTVEGTSNPNLYWYRQAAGRGLQLLFYSVGIGQISSEVPQNLSASRPQDRQFILSSKKLLLSDSGFYLCAWTGWASGETQYFGPGTRLLVL.

The V call is TRBV19, the J call TRBJ2-1, with a possible D match to TRBD1 (5 bases). The CDR3 is 16 residues long. CDR1 and CDR2 (germline): LNHDA, SQIVND (reference sequence). V lost 4 bases and J lost 2, with 15 bases in between. The DNA for the CDR3 is TGTGCCAGTAGTAGTGTCATGGGGCCCACCTACAATGAGCAGTTCTTC. This sequence encodes CASSSVMGPTYNEQFF.

This chain links TRBV6-5 with TRBJ2-1; TRBD1 might be the D (5 bases). V was cut by 0 bases and J by 6 bases, with 12 bases left in between. This CDR3 comprises 15 residues. Germline loops: CDR1 MNHEY, CDR2 SVGAGI. The CDR3 DNA reads as TGTGCCAGCAGTTACTCTGCTGGAAGGGGCAATGAGCAGTTCTTC. Translated: CASSYSAGRGNEQFF.

This clonotype was seen a single time. This rearrangement joins TRBV27 to TRBJ1-6, with a weak D call TRBD1 (6 bases). CDR3 length: 14 amino acids. Germline V gives CDR1 MNHEY, CDR2 SMNVEV (reference sequence). V was trimmed by 3 bases and J by 8 bases, leaving 11 bases between them. The CDR3, as DNA: TGTGCCAGCAGTTTCCGACAGGCTGATTCACCCCTCCACTTT. This codes for CASSFRQADSPLHF.

The chain is built from TRBV13 and TRBJ2-7; D might be TRBD1 or TRBD2, each matching 7 bases. The CDR3 consists of 18 residues. The V gene's germline CDR1 is PRHDT and CDR2 FYEKMQ (reference sequence). V lost 7 bases to trimming and J lost 2 bases, with 27 bases between them. CDR3 residues: CASNSGGGETSQAYEQYF. As DNA, the CDR3 is TGTGCCAGCAACTCCGGAGGGGGCGAGACTAGCCAGGCCTACGAGCAGTACTTC.

The chain combines TRBV25-1 with TRBJ2-1, with D uncertain. The CDR3 consists of 11 residues. Germline V gives CDR1 MGHDK, CDR2 SYGVNS. Deletions cut 4 bases from V and 8 bases from J, with 6 bases between. CDR3 protein: CASSGGYEQFF. In DNA, the CDR3 is TGTGCCAGCAGTGGAGGCTATGAGCAGTTCTTC.

The rearrangement links TRBV27 to TRBJ2-7, with D tentatively TRBD1 (5 bases). The length of the CDR3 is 15 residues. The germline CDR1 and CDR2 sequences are MNHEY and SMNVEV (reference sequence). With 1 base removed from V and 2 bases from J, the gap between germline ends came to 12 bases. CDR3 region: CASSLLGQGTYEQYF. DNA for the CDR3: TGTGCCAGCAGTTTATTGGGGCAGGGAACCTACGAGCAGTACTTC.

The chain couples TRBV4-1 to TRBJ1-1; possible D gene TRBD1, 5 bases. Germline CDR1 reads MGHRA; CDR2 reads YSYEKL. Trimming took off 4 bases at V and 0 bases at J, with 15 bases between the two ends. The CDR3 runs 16 residues. This chain's CDR3 is CASSLAPGGMNTEAFF. CDR3 nucleotides: TGCGCCAGCAGCCTGGCGCCCGGGGGAATGAACACTGAAGCTTTCTTT.

In this sample, this clonotype turned up a few times. The rearrangement uses TRBV6-1 and TRBJ1-1, with 8 bases aligning to TRBD1. This CDR3 is built from 15 residues. V trimming: 6 bases; J trimming: 7 bases; junction bases outside the gene matches: 13. The germline V gene has CDR1 MNHNS and CDR2 SASEGT. This chain's CDR3 is CASRYSTGGLGEAFF. Here the CDR3 DNA reads TGTGCCAGCAGATATAGTACAGGGGGATTGGGTGAAGCTTTCTTT.